Included here is one T cell receptor (beta chain) sequence, with context. Its antigen is unidentified. A much bigger clone sits one base away, suggesting this may be a read error. No cell sorting was done before RNA was extracted from the tissue. More than 3 cm separated this lung sample from the edge of the tumor. The germline CDR1 and CDR2 sequences are SGHRS and YFSETQ. The CDR3 loop spans 13 amino acids. V was cut by 4 bases and J by 14 bases, with 16 bases left in between. The sample belongs to a study of tumor and adjacent non-tumor tissue in lung cancer. Study-level results: Compared with tumor, normal lung showed significantly lower TCR diversity.

TCRbeta libraries were built with three rounds of nested PCR, modified from ARM-PCR. TCRdb re-analysed the multiplex PCR reads in MiXCR, keeping a single row per CDR3 protein. The sample records about 98,000 distinct CDR3 sequences, about 80% being singletons. The specimen sequenced was distant non-tumor lung tissue. The J gene is TRBJ2-6, the V gene TRBV5-1, with a tentative D call TRBD1 (5 bases). The source of this sequence is a man between 60 and 75 years old with small cell lung cancer. The CDR3 spells CASSTSGAYILTF. CDR3 bases: TGCGCCAGCAGCACTTCTGGGGCCTACATCCTGACTTTC. Filled out from reference TRBV5-1 and TRBJ2-6, the complete variable domain reads KAGVTQTPRYLIKTRGQQVTLSCSPISGHRSVSWYQQTPGQGLQFLFEYFSETQRNKGNFPGRFSGRQFSNSRSEMNVSTLELGDSALYLCASSTSGAYILTFGAGSRLTVL.